The source of this T cell receptor beta chain is a study of blood T cell repertoires in COVID-19. Study-level information: The United States, Italy and Spain supplied acute and convalescent COVID-19 samples. In each case, the material was cDNA or gDNA derived from T cells, B-cell-depleted T cells, or PBMCs.

In the source study's methods: Counts of nucleated cells, estimated from reference gene primer amplification, were obtained. Measured with immunoSEQ multiplex PCR; TCRdb has only the in-frame clones, and not every one. V and J calls and clone size are copied from that table; D and trimming were computed from the DNA. The sample has nearly 200,000 clones, about four fifths seen once. The V gene end was trimmed by 7 bases and the J gene end by 3 bases; junction bases not matched to a gene: 4. The CDR3 extends over 14 amino acids. From germline, CDR1 is MNHEY and CDR2 SVGAGI. The genes are TRBV6-5 and TRBJ2-2; 8 bases are shared with TRBD2. The TCR comes from a woman aged 65 to 85 with active or convalescent COVID-19. The material sequenced was peripheral blood. The CDR3 protein is CASTRAGDTGELFF. The CDR3 DNA reads as TGTGCCAGCACGCGAGCGGGGGACACCGGGGAGCTGTTTTTT.